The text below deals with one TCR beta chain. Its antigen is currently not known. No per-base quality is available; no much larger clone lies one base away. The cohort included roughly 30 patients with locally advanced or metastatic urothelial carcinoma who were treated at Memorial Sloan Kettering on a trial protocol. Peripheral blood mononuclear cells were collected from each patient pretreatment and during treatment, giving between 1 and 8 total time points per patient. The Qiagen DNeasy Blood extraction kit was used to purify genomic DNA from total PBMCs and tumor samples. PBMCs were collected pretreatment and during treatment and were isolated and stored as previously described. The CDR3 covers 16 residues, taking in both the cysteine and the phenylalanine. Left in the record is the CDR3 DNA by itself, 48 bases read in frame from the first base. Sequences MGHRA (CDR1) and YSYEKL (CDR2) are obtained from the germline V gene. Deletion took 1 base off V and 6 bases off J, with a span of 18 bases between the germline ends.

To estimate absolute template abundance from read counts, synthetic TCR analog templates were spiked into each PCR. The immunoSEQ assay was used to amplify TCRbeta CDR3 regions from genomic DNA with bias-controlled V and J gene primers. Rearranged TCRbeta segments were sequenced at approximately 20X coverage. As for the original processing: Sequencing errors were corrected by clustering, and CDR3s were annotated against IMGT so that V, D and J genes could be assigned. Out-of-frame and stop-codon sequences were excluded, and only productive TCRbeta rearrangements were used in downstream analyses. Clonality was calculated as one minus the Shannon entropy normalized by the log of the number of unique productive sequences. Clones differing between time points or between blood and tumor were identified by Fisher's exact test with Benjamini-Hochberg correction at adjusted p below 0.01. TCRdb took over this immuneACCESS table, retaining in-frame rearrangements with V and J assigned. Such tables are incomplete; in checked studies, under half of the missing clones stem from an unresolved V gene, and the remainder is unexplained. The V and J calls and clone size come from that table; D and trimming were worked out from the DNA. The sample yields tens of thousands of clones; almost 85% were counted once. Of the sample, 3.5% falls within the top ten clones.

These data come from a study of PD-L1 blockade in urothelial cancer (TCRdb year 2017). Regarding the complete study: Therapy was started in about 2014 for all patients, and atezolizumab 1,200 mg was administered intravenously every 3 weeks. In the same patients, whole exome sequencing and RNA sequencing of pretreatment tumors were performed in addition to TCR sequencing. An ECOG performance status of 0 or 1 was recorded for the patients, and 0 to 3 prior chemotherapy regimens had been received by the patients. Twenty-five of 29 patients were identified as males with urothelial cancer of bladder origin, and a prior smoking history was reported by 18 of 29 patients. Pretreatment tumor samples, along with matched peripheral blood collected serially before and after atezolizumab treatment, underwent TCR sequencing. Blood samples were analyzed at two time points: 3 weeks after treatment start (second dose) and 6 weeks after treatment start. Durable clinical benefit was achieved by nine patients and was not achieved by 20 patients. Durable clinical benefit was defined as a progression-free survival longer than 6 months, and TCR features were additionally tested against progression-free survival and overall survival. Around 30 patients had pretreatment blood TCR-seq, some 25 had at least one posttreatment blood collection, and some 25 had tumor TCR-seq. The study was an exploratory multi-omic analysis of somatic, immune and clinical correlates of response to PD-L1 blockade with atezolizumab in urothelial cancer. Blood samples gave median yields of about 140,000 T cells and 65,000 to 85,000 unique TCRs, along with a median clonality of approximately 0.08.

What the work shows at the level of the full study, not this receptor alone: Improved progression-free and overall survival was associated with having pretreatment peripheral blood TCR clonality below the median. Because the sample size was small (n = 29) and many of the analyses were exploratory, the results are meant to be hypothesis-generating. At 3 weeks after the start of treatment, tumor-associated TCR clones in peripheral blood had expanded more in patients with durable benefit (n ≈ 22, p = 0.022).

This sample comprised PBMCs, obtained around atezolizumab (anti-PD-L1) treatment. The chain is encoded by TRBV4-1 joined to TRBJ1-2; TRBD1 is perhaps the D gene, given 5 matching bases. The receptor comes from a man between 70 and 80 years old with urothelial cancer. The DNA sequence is TGCGCCAGCAGCCAAGCGGTGGGGGGGAAGGATCATGGCTACACCTTC. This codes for CASSQAVGGKDHGYTF.